What follows are 32 T cell receptor beta chains derived from one specimen sequenced in a study of T cell responses to AZD1222 COVID-19 vaccine. TCRdb's table, derived via immunoSEQ multiplex PCR, lists solely in-frame clones and lacks some. In the table there are some 99,000 clones, around 87% of which are singletons. The sample here was peripheral blood, taken 28 days after the second AZD1222 dose. These receptors originate from an adult who received the AZD1222 COVID-19 vaccine.

The chain joins TRBV2 to TRBJ2-2; D remains unclear. The CDR3 covers 13 residues. Trimming pared 6 bases from V and 2 bases from J, leaving 7 bases between. CDR1 and CDR2 (germline): SNHLY, FYNNEI. The CDR3 spells CASRALNTGELFF. The CDR3 bases are TGTGCCAGCAGGGCGCTTAACACCGGGGAGCTGTTTTTT. The variable domain in full, with the rest retrieved from reference TRBV2 and TRBJ2-2, is EPEVTQTPSHQVTQMGQEVILRCVPISNHLYFYWYRQILGQKVEFLVSFYNNEISEKSEIFDDQFSVERPDGSNFTLKIRSTKLEDSAMYFCASRALNTGELFFGEGSRLTVL.

This clone appeared a single time. CDR3 residues: CASSPPQPVLNSPLHF. The CDR3 DNA sequence: TGTGCCAGCTCACCACCGCAGCCCGTACTAAATTCACCCCTCCACTTT. The chain combines TRBV18 with TRBJ1-6; D unresolved. Germline CDR1 is KGHSH and CDR2 is LQKENI. Trimming shortened V by 0 bases and J by 7 bases, and 13 bases separated the two germline ends. The CDR3 has 16 amino acids.

The rearrangement joins TRBV11-1 to TRBJ2-7; possible D gene TRBD1, 5 bases. V lost 5 bases and J lost 6, with 23 bases in between. The germline gives CDR1 SGHAT, CDR2 FQDESV (reference sequence). The CDR3 is 16 amino acids. CDR3 sequence (DNA): TGTGCCAGCAGCATGTTTTCAGGGTGGCAAAACCCCGAGCAGTACTTC. Translating it yields CASSMFSGWQNPEQYF.

J is TRBJ2-2 and V is TRBV6-2 or TRBV6-3, with D unclear. The CDR3 totals 13 residues. Germline V gene sequence: CDR1 MNHEY, CDR2 SVGEGT. V lost 6 bases and J 6 bases, leaving 11 bases between the germline ends. This chain's CDR3 is CASSHHMPGELFF. CDR3 nucleotide sequence: TGTGCCAGCAGCCACCACATGCCCGGGGAGCTGTTTTTT.

The sample holds one count of this clone. The J gene is TRBJ2-2, the V gene TRBV30; 11 nucleotides align to TRBD1. The CDR3 is made up of 13 amino acids. Germline loops: CDR1 GTSNPN, CDR2 SVGIG (reference sequence). The J segment lost 7 bases and the V segment lost 8 bases, leaving 6 bases of the junction unmatched. The chain's CDR3 is CAVGTGGHGELFF. The CDR3 nucleotides are TGTGCCGTTGGGACAGGGGGTCACGGGGAGCTGTTTTTT.

This clone was seen a handful of times. The identical CDR3 is also encoded by other nucleotide sequences in the sample. The rearrangement joins TRBV18 to TRBJ2-3; no reliable D call. V gave up 3 bases and J gave up 0 bases, with 1 base separating them. Germline V CDR1 and CDR2: KGHSH, LQKENI. The CDR3 has 12 residues. The CDR3 sequence: CASSPSTDTQYF. DNA of the CDR3: TGTGCCAGCTCACCGAGCACAGATACGCAGTATTTT.

This clone was counted once. The V call is TRBV30, the J call TRBJ1-3, with D maybe TRBD1 (5 bases). V shed 4 bases and J shed 2 bases, with 12 bases lying between them. Germline assignment: CDR1 GTSNPN and CDR2 SVGIG (reference sequence). CDR3 size: 14 residues. The CDR3 is CAWTMGPTGNTIYF. Here the CDR3 DNA reads TGTGCCTGGACGATGGGACCTACTGGAAACACCATATATTTT.

V usage is TRBV7-3 and J usage is TRBJ2-1, with 7 bases lining up with TRBD1. V lost 2 bases, J lost 6 bases, and 4 bases stayed unmatched. Per the germline V gene, CDR1 is SGHTA and CDR2 is FQGTGA. This CDR3 has 14 residues. CDR3 residues: CASSLRQGSNEQFF. Written as DNA, the CDR3 is TGTGCCAGCAGCTTACGACAGGGCTCCAATGAGCAGTTCTTC.

The CDR3 sequence: CARSPENGELFF. CDR3 nucleotides: TGTGCCAGAAGCCCCGAGAACGGGGAGCTGTTTTTT. The chain joins TRBV5-3 to TRBJ2-2; D unresolved. TRBV5-3 is placed among ORFs of uncertain function. The V and J ends lost 4 bases and 7 bases respectively, with 8 bases between them. CDR3 size: 12 residues.

This rearrangement joins TRBV12-3 or TRBV12-4 to TRBJ2-5, with 7 positions matching TRBD2. The CDR3 sequence is 11 residues long. With 5 bases clipped from V and 7 bases from J, the junction kept 1 base outside the gene matches. Here the CDR3 reads CASSRGGTQYF. The CDR3 region has the DNA TGTGCCAGCAGTCGCGGGGGGACCCAGTACTTC.

The sample holds one count of this clone. The V call is TRBV6-5, the J call TRBJ2-7, with 7 bases matching TRBD1. Germline CDR1 reads MNHEY; CDR2 reads SVGAGI. The CDR3 extends over 15 amino acids. V dropped 6 bases and J dropped 1; count of bases not matched to a gene: 9. The CDR3: CASRPTGTASYEQYF. DNA of the CDR3: TGTGCCAGCAGGCCTACCGGGACAGCTTCCTACGAGCAGTACTTC.

V is TRBV10-3 and J is TRBJ2-5; TRBD1 aligns across 8 bases. Germline CDR1 and CDR2: ENHRY and SYGVKD. The CDR3 sequence is 16 residues long. The trim removed 3 bases at V and 3 bases at J, leaving 9 bases unmatched. CDR3 coding DNA: TGTGCCATCAGTGACCAAAAGCCAGGGGGCGAAGAGACCCAGTACTTC. It specifies CAISDQKPGGEETQYF.

This clone appeared a single time. The rearrangement joins TRBV19 to TRBJ1-2, with TRBD1 as a possible D gene (5 bases). The V end was cut by 6 bases, the J end by 8 bases, with 16 bases between. The CDR3 length is 13 residues. Germline loops: CDR1 LNHDA, CDR2 SQIVND (reference sequence). CDR3 sequence reads: CASRIQGGRGYTF. The DNA of the CDR3 is TGTGCCAGTAGGATCCAGGGAGGCAGGGGCTACACCTTC.

The chain has TRBV5-1 and TRBJ2-2, with D unresolved. The CDR3 totals 14 residues. V was trimmed by 7 bases and J by 0 bases, leaving 10 bases between them. Germline CDR1 reads SGHRS; CDR2 reads YFSETQ. Here the CDR3 reads CASYPDPNTGELFF. CDR3 sequence (DNA): TGCGCCAGCTATCCAGACCCGAACACCGGGGAGCTGTTTTTT.

The chain uses TRBV4-1 and TRBJ1-1; 11 bases are shared with TRBD1. Trimming cost V 3 bases and J 5 bases; bases outside gene matches: 2. The CDR3 covers 14 residues. Germline assignment: CDR1 MGHRA and CDR2 YSYEKL. The DNA of the CDR3 is TGCGCCAGCAGCCAGGACAGGGGGCGGACTGAAGCTTTCTTT. This translates into CASSQDRGRTEAFF.

V and J are TRBV15 and TRBJ1-5; the D gene is possibly TRBD1 (6 bases). This CDR3 is built from 16 residues. V was cut by 1 base and J by 2 bases, with 12 bases left in between. Per germline, CDR1 LNHNV and CDR2 YYDKDF (reference sequence). The CDR3 reads CATSRVGGRGNQPQHF. CDR3 sequence (DNA): TGTGCCACCAGCAGAGTGGGGGGCAGGGGCAATCAGCCCCAGCATTTT.

This clone came up once. J is TRBJ1-2 and V is TRBV18; perhaps TRBD1 as D (5 bases). Germline loops: CDR1 KGHSH, CDR2 LQKENI. The V and J ends lost 2 bases and 3 bases respectively, with 16 bases between them. There are 16 residues in the CDR3. The CDR3 bases are TGTGCCAGCTCACCAGTAGTGGCACGGGGGGACTATGGCTACACCTTC. Translated, it gives CASSPVVARGDYGYTF.

V and J are TRBV7-9 and TRBJ2-1; D is ambiguous. Germline CDR1 reads SEHNR; CDR2 reads FQNEAQ (reference sequence). V lost 3 bases to trimming and J lost 5 bases, with 2 bases between them. CDR3 size: 11 residues. CDR3 DNA: TGTGCCAGCAGCTTGGACAATGAGCAGTTCTTC. The encoded protein is CASSLDNEQFF.

This chain links TRBV10-3 with TRBJ2-7, with a possible D match to TRBD1 (5 bases). Trimming stripped 8 bases from V and 2 bases from J, with 13 bases between. The germline CDR1 and CDR2 sequences are ENHRY and SYGVKD. The CDR3 consists of 13 residues. The CDR3 DNA follows: TGTGCCATCGCTGAGGACAATACCTACGAGCAGTACTTC. Its translation: CAIAEDNTYEQYF.

This clone was observed once. V is TRBV7-2 and J is TRBJ2-1; D unclear. This CDR3 region has 13 residues. The germline V and J ends were trimmed by 3 bases and 6 bases, with 9 bases remaining between them. CDR1 and CDR2 (germline): SGHTA, FQGNSA. The chain's CDR3 is CASSFERANEQFF. The CDR3 region has the DNA TGTGCCAGCAGCTTTGAAAGAGCCAATGAGCAGTTCTTC.

The chain links TRBV12-3 or TRBV12-4 to TRBJ1-2; D not certain. Between the trimmed V and J ends, which lost 3 bases and 6 bases, there was a span of 2 bases. CDR3 length equals 10 residues. For the CDR3, the DNA is TGTGCCAGCAGTTTCGATGGCTACACCTTC. Translated: CASSFDGYTF.

The chain links TRBV27 to TRBJ2-2; D may be TRBD2 (5 bases). The CDR3 extends over 17 amino acids. Trimming removed 3 bases at V and 5 bases at J, with 19 bases between. CDR1 MNHEY and CDR2 SMNVEV come from the germline V gene (reference sequence). In DNA form, the CDR3 reads TGTGCCAGCAGTTTCTTCACGGACTGGAGAACTACCGGGGAGCTGTTTTTT. Protein product: CASSFFTDWRTTGELFF.

The chain employs TRBV5-5 and TRBJ2-5; possibly TRBD2 for D (7 bases). The CDR3 runs 14 residues. V was cut by 2 bases and J by 1 base, with 9 bases left in between. In germline, CDR1 is SGHKS, CDR2 YYEKEE (reference sequence). The CDR3 DNA sequence: TGTGCCAGCAGCTTCGCGGGGGCCCAAGAGACCCAGTACTTC. Its protein product is CASSFAGAQETQYF.

V and J are TRBV30 and TRBJ1-3; weak D call: TRBD1 (5 bases). Germline CDR1 and CDR2: GTSNPN and SVGIG (reference sequence). V was pared by 0 bases and J by 6 bases, with 24 bases between. The CDR3 sequence is 18 residues long. CDR3 amino acids: CAWSVIRTPGPQENTIYF. Here the CDR3 DNA reads TGTGCCTGGAGTGTAATACGGACCCCGGGACCCCAGGAAAACACCATATATTTT.

This clone was detected only once. The CDR3 DNA sequence: TGTGCCAGCTCACTCGTCCCGAGGGGGGACACTGAAGCTTTCTTT. Amino acids: CASSLVPRGDTEAFF. The chain has TRBV18 and TRBJ1-1, with a weak D call TRBD1 (6 bases). The CDR3 is made up of 15 amino acids. V shed 4 bases and J shed 3 bases, with 15 bases lying between them. Germline V CDR1 and CDR2: KGHSH, LQKENI.

The rearrangement links TRBV27 to TRBJ2-1; 7 positions match TRBD1. The trim removed 7 bases at V and 5 bases at J, leaving 14 bases unmatched. From germline, CDR1 is MNHEY and CDR2 SMNVEV (reference sequence). The CDR3 spans 16 residues. CDR3 amino acids: CASTPVGTVSNNEQFF. The DNA of the CDR3 is TGTGCCAGCACTCCCGTCGGGACAGTAAGCAACAATGAGCAGTTCTTC.

The sample holds a few counts of this clone. The V gene is TRBV28, the J gene TRBJ2-3, with TRBD2 identical over 11 bases. The CDR3 extends over 20 amino acids. The germline V gene has CDR1 MDHEN and CDR2 SYDVKM. V gave up 2 bases and J gave up 4 bases; unmatched junction bases: 17. Here the CDR3 reads CASSLLCPQLAGDCADTQYF. The CDR3 region has the DNA TGTGCCAGCAGTTTACTTTGTCCCCAACTAGCGGGAGATTGCGCAGATACGCAGTATTTT.

The V call is TRBV27, the J call TRBJ2-1; 10 nucleotides match TRBD1. The CDR3 is 14 residues long. Germline CDR1 MNHEY, CDR2 SMNVEV (reference sequence). The V and J ends lost 7 bases and 10 bases, in that order; junction bases with no gene match: 10. CDR3 in amino acids: CASNYGQGVGEQFF. DNA for the CDR3: TGTGCCAGCAACTACGGACAGGGGGTTGGGGAGCAGTTCTTC.

The V call is TRBV27, the J call TRBJ1-4, with D possibly TRBD1 on 6 matching bases. This CDR3 is built from 12 residues. Germline CDR1 and CDR2: MNHEY and SMNVEV (reference sequence). The V end was cut by 10 bases, the J end by 7 bases, with 13 bases between. In DNA form, the CDR3 reads TGTGCCACCCGGACAGTGGGTGAAAAACTGTTTTTT. Translating gives CATRTVGEKLFF. Based on the CDR3 plus reference TRBV27 and TRBJ1-4, the full variable domain is EAQVTQNPRYLITVTGKKLTVTCSQNMNHEYMSWYRQDPGLGLRQIYYSMNVEVTDKGDVPEGYKVSRKEKRNFPLILESPSPNQTSLYFCATRTVGEKLFFGSGTQLSVL.

The chain is built from TRBV19 and TRBJ2-5; D not certain. Germline V CDR1 and CDR2: LNHDA, SQIVND (reference sequence). V lost 2 bases, J lost 5 bases, and 18 bases lay in between. The CDR3 spans 16 residues. Here the CDR3 reads CASSISPGSHGETQYF. The CDR3, as DNA: TGTGCCAGTAGTATAAGCCCAGGATCTCATGGGGAGACCCAGTACTTC.

V and J are TRBV7-9 and TRBJ1-2; tentatively, D is TRBD1 (5 bases). From germline, CDR1 is SEHNR and CDR2 FQNEAQ (reference sequence). V was shortened by 6 bases and J by 8 bases, with 13 bases between the two germline ends. The CDR3 is 12 residues long. CDR3 region: CASSPDIVGYTF. CDR3 DNA sequence: TGTGCCAGCAGTCCGGACATTGTAGGCTACACCTTC.

CDR3: CASRTGTGDGYTF. The CDR3, as DNA: TGTGCCAGTAGAACCGGGACAGGGGATGGCTACACCTTC. V gene TRBV19 combines with J gene TRBJ1-2, with 10 bases aligning to TRBD1. There are 13 residues in the CDR3. Germline lookup yields CDR1 LNHDA and CDR2 SQIVND (reference sequence). J gave up 6 bases and V 6 bases, and 4 bases lay outside the gene matches.